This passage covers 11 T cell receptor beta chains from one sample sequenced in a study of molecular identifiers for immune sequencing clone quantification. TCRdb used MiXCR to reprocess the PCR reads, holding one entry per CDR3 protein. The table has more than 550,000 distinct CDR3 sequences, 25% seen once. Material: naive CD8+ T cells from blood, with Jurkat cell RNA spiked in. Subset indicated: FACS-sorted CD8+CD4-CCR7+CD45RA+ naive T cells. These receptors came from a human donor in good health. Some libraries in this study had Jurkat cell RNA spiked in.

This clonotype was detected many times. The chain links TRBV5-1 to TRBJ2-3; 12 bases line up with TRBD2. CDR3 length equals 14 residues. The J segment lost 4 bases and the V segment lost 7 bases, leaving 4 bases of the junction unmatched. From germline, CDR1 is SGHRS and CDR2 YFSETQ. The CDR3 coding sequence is TGCGCCAGCTACGGACTAGCGGGGTCAGATACGCAGTATTTT. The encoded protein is CASYGLAGSDTQYF.

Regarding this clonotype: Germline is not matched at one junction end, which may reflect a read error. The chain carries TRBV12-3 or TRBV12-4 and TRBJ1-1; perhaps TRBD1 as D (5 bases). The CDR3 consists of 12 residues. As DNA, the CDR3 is TGTGCCAACAGTTTGGGGGTTACTGAAGCTTTCTTT. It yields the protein CANSLGVTEAFF.

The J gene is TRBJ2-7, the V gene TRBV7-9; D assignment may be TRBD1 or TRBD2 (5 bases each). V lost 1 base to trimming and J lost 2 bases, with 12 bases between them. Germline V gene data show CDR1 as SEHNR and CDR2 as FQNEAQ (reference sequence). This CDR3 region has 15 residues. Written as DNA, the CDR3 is TGTGCCAGCAGCTTAGTGCTGGGGCGGGCCTACGAGCAGTACTTC. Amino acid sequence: CASSLVLGRAYEQYF.

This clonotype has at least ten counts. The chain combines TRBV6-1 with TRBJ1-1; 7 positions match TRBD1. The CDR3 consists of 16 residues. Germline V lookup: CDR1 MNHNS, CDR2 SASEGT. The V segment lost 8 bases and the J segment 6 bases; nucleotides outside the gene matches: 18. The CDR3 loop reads CASLDHPGGLGAEAFF. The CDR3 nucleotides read TGTGCCAGCCTCGATCACCCAGGGGGATTGGGCGCTGAAGCTTTCTTT.

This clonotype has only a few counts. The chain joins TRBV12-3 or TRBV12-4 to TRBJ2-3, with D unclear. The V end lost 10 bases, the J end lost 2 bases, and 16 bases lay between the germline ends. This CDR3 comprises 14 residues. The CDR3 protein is CAISSGLNTDTQYF. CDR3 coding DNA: TGTGCCATTAGCTCTGGGCTAAACACAGATACGCAGTATTTT.

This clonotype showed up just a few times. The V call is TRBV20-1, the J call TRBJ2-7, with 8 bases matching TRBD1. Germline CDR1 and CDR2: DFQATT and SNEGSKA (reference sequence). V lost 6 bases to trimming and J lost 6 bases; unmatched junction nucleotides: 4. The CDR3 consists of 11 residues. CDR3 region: CSAITGGEQYF. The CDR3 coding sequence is TGCAGTGCAATAACAGGGGGCGAGCAGTACTTC.

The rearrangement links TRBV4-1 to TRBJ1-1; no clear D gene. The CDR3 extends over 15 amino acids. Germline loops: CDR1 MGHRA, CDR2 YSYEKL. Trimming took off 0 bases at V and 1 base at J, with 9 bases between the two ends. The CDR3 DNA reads TGCGCCAGCAGCCAAGACTGGCGGACGAACACTGAAGCTTTCTTT. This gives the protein CASSQDWRTNTEAFF.

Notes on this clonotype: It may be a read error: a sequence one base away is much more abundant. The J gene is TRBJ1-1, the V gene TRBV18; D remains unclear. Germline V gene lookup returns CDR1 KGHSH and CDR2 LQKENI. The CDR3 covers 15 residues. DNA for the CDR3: TGTGCCAGCTCACCACCAGCAAGGATGAACACTGGAGCTTTCTTT. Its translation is CASSPPARMNTGAFF.

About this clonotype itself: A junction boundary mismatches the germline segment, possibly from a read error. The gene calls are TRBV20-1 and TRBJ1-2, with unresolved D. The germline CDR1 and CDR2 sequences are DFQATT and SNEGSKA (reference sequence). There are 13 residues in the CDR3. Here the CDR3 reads CSARDRENYDYTF. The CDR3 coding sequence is TGCAGTGCTAGAGATAGAGAAAACTATGACTACACCTTC.

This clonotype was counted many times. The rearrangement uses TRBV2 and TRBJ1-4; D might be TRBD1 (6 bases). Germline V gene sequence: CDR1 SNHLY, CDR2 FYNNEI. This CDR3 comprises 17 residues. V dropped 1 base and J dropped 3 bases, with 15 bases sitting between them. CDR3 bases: TGTGCCAGCAGTGAAGAACTACCGGGACAACCTAATGAAAAACTGTTTTTT. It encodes CASSEELPGQPNEKLFF. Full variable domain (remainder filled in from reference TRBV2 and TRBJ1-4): EPEVTQTPSHQVTQMGQEVILRCVPISNHLYFYWYRQILGQKVEFLVSFYNNEISEKSEIFDDQFSVERPDGSNFTLKIRSTKLEDSAMYFCASSEELPGQPNEKLFFGSGTQLSVL.

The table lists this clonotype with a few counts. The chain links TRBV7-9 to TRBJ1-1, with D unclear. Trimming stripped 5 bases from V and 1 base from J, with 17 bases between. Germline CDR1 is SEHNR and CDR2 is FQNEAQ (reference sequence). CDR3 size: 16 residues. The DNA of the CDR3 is TGTGCCAGCAGCAGAGGCAGGTTGGACGCGAACACTGAAGCTTTCTTT. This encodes CASSRGRLDANTEAFF.